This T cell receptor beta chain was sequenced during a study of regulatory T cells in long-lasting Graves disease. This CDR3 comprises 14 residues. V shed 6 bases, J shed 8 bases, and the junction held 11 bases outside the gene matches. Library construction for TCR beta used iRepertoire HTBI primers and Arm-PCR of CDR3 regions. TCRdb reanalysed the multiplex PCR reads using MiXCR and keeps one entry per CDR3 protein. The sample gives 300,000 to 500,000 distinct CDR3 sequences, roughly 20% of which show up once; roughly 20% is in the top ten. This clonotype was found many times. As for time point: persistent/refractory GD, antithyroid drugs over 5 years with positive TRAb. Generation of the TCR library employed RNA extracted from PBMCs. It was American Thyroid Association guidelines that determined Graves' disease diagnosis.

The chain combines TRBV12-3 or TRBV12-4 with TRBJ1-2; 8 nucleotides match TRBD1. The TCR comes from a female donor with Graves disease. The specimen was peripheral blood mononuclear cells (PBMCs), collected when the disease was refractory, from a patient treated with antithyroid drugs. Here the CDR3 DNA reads TGTGCCAGCAGCCCGACGGGACAGGTATCGGGCTACACCTTC. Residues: CASSPTGQVSGYTF.